This is a list of T cell receptor beta chains from one sample in a study of blood T cell repertoires in COVID-19. Produced via immunoSEQ multiplex PCR; TCRdb's table is partial and in-frame only. Among under 350,000 clones listed, 70% to 90% were seen once. Source material: peripheral blood. Receptors were obtained from a man aged 55 to 70 who had recovered from COVID-19. CDR3s include the opening cysteine and the closing phenylalanine or tryptophan. A D gene is named only where the DNA matches it firmly. Part of the rows lack a size; the others show once, few, many or a class for expanded clones.

J,size,length,V,D,DNA,CDR3
TRBJ1-5,NA,13,TRBV7-9,NA,TGTGCCAGCAGCTTCGGGGGGACGGGGCCCCAGCATTTT,CASSFGGTGPQHF
TRBJ1-4,NA,11,TRBV29-1,NA,TGCAGCGTTGAAGAATACGGAAAACTGTTTTTT,CSVEEYGKLFF
TRBJ2-2,NA,16,TRBV5-1,NA,TGCGCCAGCAGCTTGGTAGGCGGGACGAACACCGGGGAGCTGTTTTTT,CASSLVGGTNTGELFF
TRBJ1-1,once,14,TRBV9,TRBD1,TGTGCCAGCAGCCTGACAGGGGGGAACACTGAAGCTTTCTTT,CASSLTGGNTEAFF
TRBJ2-7,NA,14,TRBV4-1,NA,TGCGCCAGCAGCCAGGAGGGTCACTGGGGCGAGCAGTACTTC,CASSQEGHWGEQYF
TRBJ2-5,NA,14,TRBV5-1,NA,TGCGCCAGCAGCTTTGGAGGCAGCCAAGAGACCCAGTACTTC,CASSFGGSQETQYF
TRBJ2-7,NA,14,TRBV2,TRBD2,TGTGCCAGCAGTACGTTCGGCGGGAGCTACGAGCAGTACTTC,CASSTFGGSYEQYF
TRBJ2-2,NA,15,TRBV11-2,TRBD2,TGTGCCAGCCGTAAGGTGGGAGGGCCCACCGGGGAGCTGTTTTTT,CASRKVGGPTGELFF
TRBJ1-2,NA,17,TRBV7-7,TRBD1,TGTGCTAGCAGCTATCAAGGCCGGGACAGGGTTTTTTATGGCTACACCTTC,CASSYQGRDRVFYGYTF
TRBJ1-4,NA,14,TRBV18,TRBD1,TGTGCCAGCCAAGACAGGGCCGGGAAGGAAAAACTGTTTTTT,CASQDRAGKEKLFF
TRBJ2-3,NA,17,TRBV16,NA,TGTGCCAGCAGCCAATTAGGCGCGGCCGCTAGCACAGATACGCAGTATTTT,CASSQLGAAASTDTQYF
TRBJ2-1,NA,14,TRBV19,TRBD2,TGTGCCAGTCATCAGCGGGAGTCCTACAATGAGCAGTTCTTC,CASHQRESYNEQFF
TRBJ1-2,NA,14,TRBV3-1/TRBV3-2,TRBD1,TGTGCCAGCAGAAGGACAGGGAATAACTATGGCTACACCTTC,CASRRTGNNYGYTF
TRBJ1-5,few,14,TRBV7-8,NA,TGTGCCAGCAGCTTAGACGGCCCAGGGCAGCCCCAGCATTTT,CASSLDGPGQPQHF
TRBJ1-3,few,15,TRBV6-5,TRBD1,TGTGCCAGCAGGCGAACAGGGGAGGCTGGAAACACCATATATTTT,CASRRTGEAGNTIYF
TRBJ2-7,NA,13,TRBV6-6,TRBD1,TGTGCCAGCAGACCCAGGACAGGGCACGAGCAGTACTTC,CASRPRTGHEQYF
TRBJ2-7,NA,15,TRBV5-1,TRBD1,TGCGCCAGCAGCTTGGGGGGACAGGGGGCCTACGAGCAGTACTTC,CASSLGGQGAYEQYF
TRBJ1-2,NA,16,TRBV6-6,TRBD1,TGTGCCAGCAGATACACCCGGGACAGTCCTAACTATGGCTACACCTTC,CASRYTRDSPNYGYTF
TRBJ2-6,NA,14,TRBV24-1,NA,TGTGCCACGAGCGAGACTAAGAGCTCCAACGTCCTGACTTTC,CATSETKSSNVLTF
TRBJ1-5,NA,14,TRBV19,NA,TGTGCCAGTAGTATTCTGTATAGCAATCAGCCCCAGCATTTT,CASSILYSNQPQHF
TRBJ2-4,NA,17,TRBV27,TRBD2,TGTGCCAGCAGTCGTCTTGGCGGGAGGGGAGCCAAAAACATTCAGTACTTC,CASSRLGGRGAKNIQYF
TRBJ1-5,NA,15,TRBV5-8,NA,TGTGCCAGCAGCTTGGTACAGGGTACACGTCAGCCCCAGCATTTT,CASSLVQGTRQPQHF
TRBJ2-1,few,18,TRBV27,TRBD2,TGTGCCAGCGCCTCCGGGACAGGGGGACTAGCGGGATACAATGAGCAGTTCTTC,CASASGTGGLAGYNEQFF
TRBJ2-2,NA,17,TRBV5-1,TRBD1,TGCGCCAGCAGCCTAAACCGGGGACAGGGCAATGCCGGGGAGCTGTTTTTT,CASSLNRGQGNAGELFF
TRBJ1-1,NA,14,TRBV19,NA,TGTGCCAGTAGGCTACAGGGTTCCCCGACTGAAGCTTTCTTT,CASRLQGSPTEAFF
TRBJ2-1,NA,15,TRBV5-1,NA,TGCGCCAGCAGCTTGGCGGGGTTCTCCTACAATGAGCAGTTCTTC,CASSLAGFSYNEQFF
TRBJ2-7,once,17,TRBV9,NA,TGTGCCAGCAGCGCCTTTCGTGGCGGGAAAGGCCCCTACGAGCAGTACTTC,CASSAFRGGKGPYEQYF
TRBJ2-2,NA,15,TRBV6-5,TRBD2,TGTGCCAGCAGCTCCGGGACTAGCGGGACCGGGGAGCTGTTTTTT,CASSSGTSGTGELFF
TRBJ2-7,NA,14,TRBV27,TRBD2,TGTGCCAGCAGCAACCGGGGGGTTCCCTACGAGCAGTACTTC,CASSNRGVPYEQYF
TRBJ1-5,NA,15,TRBV18,NA,TGTGCCAGCTCACCGGCCCAGGGTGGCAATCAGCCCCAGCATTTT,CASSPAQGGNQPQHF
TRBJ2-5,NA,15,TRBV9,TRBD1,TGTGCCAGCAGCGTAGAGACAGGGGCCCAAGAGACCCAGTACTTC,CASSVETGAQETQYF
TRBJ2-5,NA,15,TRBV3-1/TRBV3-2,TRBD2,TGTGCCAGCAGCCCCTCCCTCGGGAGGTTAGAGACCCAGTACTTC,CASSPSLGRLETQYF
TRBJ2-1,NA,17,TRBV5-1,NA,TGCGCCAGCAGCTTGGGGGCAGCAGGGAAGCTCTACAATGAGCAGTTCTTC,CASSLGAAGKLYNEQFF
TRBJ2-4,NA,14,TRBV5-1,TRBD1,TGCGCCAGCAGTAGTAGGGACAGTTTAAACATTCAGTACTTC,CASSSRDSLNIQYF
TRBJ2-2,NA,13,TRBV30,NA,TGTGCGTCGGGACCCTCCGGCACCGGGGAGCTGTTTTTT,CASGPSGTGELFF
TRBJ2-2,NA,14,TRBV28,TRBD1,TGTGCCAGCAGGGACAGGGGAGGCACCGGGGAGCTGTTTTTT,CASRDRGGTGELFF
TRBJ1-3,few,17,TRBV4-1,NA,TGCGCCAGCAGCCAAGTTGAGGGGACAAGCTCTGGAAACACCATATATTTT,CASSQVEGTSSGNTIYF
TRBJ2-1,NA,18,TRBV6-1,TRBD2,TGTGCCAGCAGTGAACTTCCTCTTACTAGCGGCTCCTACAATGAGCAGTTCTTC,CASSELPLTSGSYNEQFF